The text below deals with one TCR beta chain. No antigen is known for it. These data originate in a study of beta chain features in type 1 diabetes. Findings and caveats of the study: TCRB CDR3s from Type 1 diabetes patients were moderately but significantly shorter in all four CD4+ subsets.

Donors underwent one heparinised blood draw, roughly 110 mL on average. All of the sorted populations showed purity greater than 95%. Every bit of the isolated RNA underwent reverse transcription, so sequencing read expressed TCRB transcripts. The table came from immunoSEQ multiplex PCR; TCRdb's copy has only in-frame clones and leaves some out. Altogether around 41,000 clones are present, about 66% being singletons, with the ten largest covering around 1.8%. The V segment lost 6 bases and the J segment 2 bases; nucleotides outside the gene matches: 4. Germline V gives CDR1 KGHSH, CDR2 LQKENI. The CDR3 runs 14 residues.

The receptor's source is a man aged 25-40 years with type 1 diabetes. Some clones in this sample may be carry-over from other donors' samples. The chain joins TRBV18 to TRBJ1-5; 7 bases are shared with TRBD1. The sequencing sample was made of Tregs from blood. CDR3 residues: CASSLGQGNQPQHF. CDR3 sequence (DNA): TGTGCCAGCTCCTTAGGACAGGGCAATCAGCCCCAGCATTTT.